The clone carrying this T cell receptor (beta chain) appeared a few times. The antigen is unknown. The data were obtained in a study of blood T cells in healthy people across ages. Study results and limitations: More naive CD4+ cells and higher diversity were found in long-lived than in aged donors.

A second about 7 to 11 cycle PCR used barcoded and J-beta primers. Each single sample gave us at least 3 million CDR3-containing paired-end reads. TCRdb re-analysed the 5' RACE reads in MiXCR, keeping a single row per CDR3 protein. Among about 1 million distinct CDR3 sequences, 45% were seen once, and the ten largest hold 15% to 20%. Donors were healthy Caucasian individuals from Russia aged roughly 6 to 100. Trimming stripped 3 bases from V and 3 bases from J, with 17 bases between. In germline, CDR1 is DFQATT, CDR2 SNEGSKA (reference sequence). The CDR3 spans 16 residues. This clonotype was sampled from a woman in her sixties or seventies in good health. Input material: blood. The chain employs TRBV20-1 and TRBJ1-4; the D gene is possibly TRBD1 (6 bases). As DNA, the CDR3 is TGCAGTGCTAGCCGACTACCGACAGGACCTAATGAAAAACTGTTTTTT. Encoded protein: CSASRLPTGPNEKLFF.